The source of this T cell receptor (beta chain) is a study of early T cells in non-severe SARS-CoV-2 infection (dated by TCRdb to about 2021). The study in broad terms: TCR sequencing used bulk RNA from unsorted whole blood, so alpha and beta chains could not be paired. The research as a whole found: Matching against VDJdb was skewed toward anti-spike CD8 responses, likely underestimated virus-specific expansions, and missed private and CD4 specificities.

Set within a cohort of healthcare workers in London, UK, this nested case-control study involved weekly PCR testing of nasopharyngeal swabs along with blood sampling. Healthcare workers were enrolled in the week of the UK lockdown, from 23 to 31 March 2020, and were followed every week for up to roughly 15 weeks. Taken from the germline V gene (reference sequence), the CDR1 and CDR2 loops are LNHNV and YYDKDF. Trimming accounts for 1 base at V and 5 bases at J, while the number of junction bases matched to no gene is 9. CDR3 length: 17 amino acids, cysteine to phenylalanine. The kept DNA is CDR3 alone, 51 bases in frame from the first base. A remark on this clonotype: Its antigen has not been determined. The input lacks base qualities; no much larger clone sits a single base away.

Library construction relied on 5' RACE. Reads for this sample came from a NextSeq 500. The TCR library protocol attached unique molecular identifiers to individual cDNA molecules to correct for sequencing error and PCR bias. TCR alpha and beta chains were both sequenced, and the abundances of alpha and beta sequences in each sample were closely correlated with each other. Regarding the original processing steps: V gene, J gene and CDR3 annotation of TCR sequences was performed with Decombinator V4. Expanded TCRs were defined as changing significantly between any two time points under a Poisson model with p below 0.0001. TCR abundances were normalised to the total number of TCRs sequenced per sample and expressed as counts per million. TRAV1-2 paired with TRAJ12, TRAJ20 or TRAJ33 defined MAIT TCRs, while TRAV10 paired with TRAJ18 defined iNKT TCRs. VDJdb, accessed 1 November 2021, was searched for CMV, EBV and SARS-CoV-2 annotated TCRs, with TCRs annotated for multiple antigens excluded. The public reads were reprocessed in TCRdb via fastp at Q25 and MiXCR, keeping in-frame beta chains. Each entry is one CDR3 protein sequence, shown with its most common DNA and genes. TCRdb assigned the V and J calls; the authors' analysis was not used. The sample table holds about 61,000 distinct CDR3 sequences, of which 12% were seen once. The biggest ten clones account for over 1% of the sample.

Sequenced here: whole blood, sampled at baseline. The chain was built from TRBV15 and TRBJ2-5; 11 middle bases align to TRBD1. The sequence came from an adult who was a healthcare worker with PCR-confirmed SARS-CoV-2 infection or an uninfected control (not recorded which). The donor label of this sample is uncertain. The CDR3 region reads CATSRGPGTGGRETQYF. Read as DNA, the sequence is TGTGCCACCAGCAGAGGGCCCGGGACAGGGGGAAGGGAGACCCAGTACTTC.